The 5 T cell receptor beta chains presented below share a single source sample, sequenced in a study of T cell responses to AZD1222 COVID-19 vaccine. TCRdb's table, derived via immunoSEQ multiplex PCR, lists solely in-frame clones and lacks some. Of tens of thousands of clones detected, around nine tenths appear once; the ten largest clones hold 5.2%. The source material was peripheral blood, sampled on day 0 of MenACWY control vaccination. The receptors were sampled from an adult in good health.

The chain uses TRBV14 and TRBJ1-5; 9 nucleotides match TRBD1. J was trimmed by 2 bases and V by 4 bases; bases with no gene match: 0. CDR3 size: 14 residues. In germline, CDR1 is SGHDN, CDR2 FVKESK. CDR3 sequence: CASSRTGGNQPQHF. CDR3 in DNA: TGTGCCAGCAGCCGGACAGGGGGCAATCAGCCCCAGCATTTT.

This rearrangement joins TRBV5-1 to TRBJ2-7; 10 nucleotides match TRBD2. Germline CDR1 is SGHRS and CDR2 is YFSETQ. The CDR3 is 16 residues long. The trim removed 0 bases at V and 5 bases at J, leaving 8 bases unmatched. CDR3 loop: CASSLEAGGPLNEQYF. CDR3 DNA sequence: TGCGCCAGCAGCTTGGAAGCGGGAGGGCCCCTGAACGAGCAGTACTTC.

This clone is a singleton in its sample. The V call is TRBV7-2, the J call TRBJ1-4; D call uncertain. The CDR3 consists of 13 residues. In germline, CDR1 is SGHTA, CDR2 FQGNSA. Trimming took off 5 bases at V and 5 bases at J, with 9 bases between the two ends. The CDR3 is CASSKYTNEKLFF. DNA of the CDR3: TGTGCCAGCAGCAAATACACGAATGAAAAACTGTTTTTT. The entire variable domain, with the rest obtained from reference TRBV7-2 and TRBJ1-4, is as follows: GAGVSQSPSNKVTEKGKDVELRCDPISGHTALYWYRQSLGQGLEFLIYFQGNSAPDKSGLPSDRFSAERTGGSVSTLTIQRTQQEDSAVYLCASSKYTNEKLFFGSGTQLSVL.

The J gene is TRBJ1-1, the V gene TRBV5-5, with TRBD1 identical over 8 bases. The CDR3 consists of 14 residues. V gave up 3 bases and J gave up 4 bases; unmatched junction bases: 5. The germline gives CDR1 SGHKS, CDR2 YYEKEE (reference sequence). This CDR3 reads CASSWTGSGTEAFF. CDR3 bases: TGTGCCAGCAGCTGGACAGGGTCCGGCACTGAAGCTTTCTTT. The whole variable domain, remainder taken from reference TRBV5-5 and TRBJ1-1, is DAGVTQSPTHLIKTRGQQVTLRCSPISGHKSVSWYQQVLGQGPQFIFQYYEKEERGRGNFPDRFSARQFPNYSSELNVNALLLGDSALYLCASSWTGSGTEAFFGQGTRLTVV.

The chain joins TRBV9 to TRBJ2-1; unclear D gene. From germline, CDR1 is SGDLS and CDR2 YYNGEE. The CDR3 has 14 residues. V was pared by 3 bases and J by 6 bases, with 13 bases between. In DNA, the CDR3 is TGTGCCAGCAGCGACTACTCAGGTACCAATGAGCAGTTCTTC. Translating it yields CASSDYSGTNEQFF.